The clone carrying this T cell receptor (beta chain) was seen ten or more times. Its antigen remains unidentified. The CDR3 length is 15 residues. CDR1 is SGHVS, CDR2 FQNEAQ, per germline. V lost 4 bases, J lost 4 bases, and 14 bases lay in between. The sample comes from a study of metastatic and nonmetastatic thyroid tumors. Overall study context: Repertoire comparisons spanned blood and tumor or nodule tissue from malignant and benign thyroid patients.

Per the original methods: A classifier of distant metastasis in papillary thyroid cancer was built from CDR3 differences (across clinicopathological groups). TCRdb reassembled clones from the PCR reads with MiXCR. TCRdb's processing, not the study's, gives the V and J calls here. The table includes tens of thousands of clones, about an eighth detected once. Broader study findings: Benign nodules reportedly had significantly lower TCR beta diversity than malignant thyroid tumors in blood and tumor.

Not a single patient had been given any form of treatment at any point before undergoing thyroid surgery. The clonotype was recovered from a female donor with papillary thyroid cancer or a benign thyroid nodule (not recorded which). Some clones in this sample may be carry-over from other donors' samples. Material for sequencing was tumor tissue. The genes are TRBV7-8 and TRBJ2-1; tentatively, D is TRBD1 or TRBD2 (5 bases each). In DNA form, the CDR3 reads TGTGCCAGCAGCTCCGGGACCCAGACTTACAATGAGCAGTTCTTC. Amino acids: CASSSGTQTYNEQFF.